Listed below are T cell receptor beta chains from one sample, sequenced in a study of identical twins. TCRdb analysed the 5' RACE reads with MiXCR anew, one entry per CDR3 protein. The sample includes fewer than 900,000 distinct CDR3 sequences, about 20% of them seen just once. These data were also reused for a study on T cells expressing NK-cell markers.

Sequenced: PBMCs. The receptors shown here come from a woman aged 18-29 years in good health. CDR3s include the opening cysteine and the closing phenylalanine or tryptophan. A D gene is named only where the DNA matches it firmly. Size is stated for part of the rows, as once, few or many counts, or as a class when the clone is expanded.

DNA: TGTGCCAGCAGCCGCCCCGGGACAGGGAACACTGAAGCTTTCTTT
CDR3: CASSRPGTGNTEAFF
J: TRBJ1-1
D: TRBD1
V: TRBV13
size: few

DNA: TGTGCCAGCAGGGCGAAACCTAACACCGGGGAGCTGTTTTTT
CDR3: CASRAKPNTGELFF
J: TRBJ2-2
D: NA
V: TRBV12-3/TRBV12-4
size: once

DNA: TGTGCCACCAGTGACCCGCTCACAGATACGCAGTATTTT
CDR3: CATSDPLTDTQYF
J: TRBJ2-3
D: NA
V: TRBV24-1
size: many

DNA: TGTGCCAGCAGCATCACAGGGGCCGGGGAGACCCAGTACTTC
CDR3: CASSITGAGETQYF
J: TRBJ2-5
D: TRBD1
V: TRBV7-9
size: few

DNA: TGCGCCAGCAGCCAAGATAGTAGGGGCGAAGAGACCCAGTACTTC
CDR3: CASSQDSRGEETQYF
J: TRBJ2-5
D: NA
V: TRBV4-1
size: few

DNA: TGTGCCAGCAGTTATGGGACCGGAGGTGGCGAGCAGTACTTC
CDR3: CASSYGTGGGEQYF
J: TRBJ2-7
D: NA
V: TRBV6-5
size: few

DNA: TGTGCCAGCTCAGGGGGGACCTCAGGGCAGTTCTTC
CDR3: CASSGGTSGQFF
J: TRBJ2-1
D: NA
V: TRBV6-5
size: NA

DNA: TGTGCCAGCAGGGTCCCACTAGATAAGGGGATGGGTGAGCAGTTCTTC
CDR3: CASRVPLDKGMGEQFF
J: TRBJ2-1
D: NA
V: TRBV27
size: NA

DNA: TGTGCCAGCAGCCCGGGGGGGGCGGCCTTGAACACCGGGGAGCTGTTTTTT
CDR3: CASSPGGAALNTGELFF
J: TRBJ2-2
D: TRBD2
V: TRBV25-1
size: NA

DNA: TGTGCCAGCACCTACGTGGGGGAAGCTAATTCACCCCTCCACTTT
CDR3: CASTYVGEANSPLHF
J: TRBJ1-6
D: NA
V: TRBV6-1
size: NA